The 8 T cell receptor beta chains presented below share a single source sample, sequenced in a study of a mutant IDH1 vaccine in newly diagnosed glioma. Time point reported: week 23, last vaccination. Every vaccination contained 300 ug of the mutant IDH1 20-mer peptide and was paired with topical imiquimod. Here immunoSEQ multiplex PCR was the method, and the copy in TCRdb shows in-frame clones only, minus some. Here the sample spans 25,000 to 35,000 clones, roughly 90% being singletons. The antigens these receptors bind are not known. This specimen was PBMCs, taken from a glioma patient whose treatment included an IDH1 peptide vaccine. The receptors were sampled from a man aged 40-55 years with glioma.

This sequence joins TRBV28 and TRBJ2-7, with D possibly being TRBD1 or TRBD2 (5 bases each). Germline CDR1 is MDHEN and CDR2 is SYDVKM. The CDR3 has 14 amino acids. V lost 7 bases and J 0 bases, leaving 13 bases between the germline ends. The CDR3 loop reads CASTWDGDSYEQYF. In DNA form, the CDR3 reads TGTGCCAGCACCTGGGACGGCGACTCCTACGAGCAGTACTTC.

The gene calls are TRBV2 and TRBJ1-5, with 8 bases identical to TRBD1. This CDR3 spans 17 amino acids. V lost 8 bases, J lost 1 base, and 13 bases stayed unmatched. Germline CDR1 SNHLY, CDR2 FYNNEI. This chain's CDR3 is CASQGQEGTMSNQPQHF. CDR3 coding DNA: TGTGCCAGCCAGGGACAGGAAGGAACTATGAGCAATCAGCCCCAGCATTTT.

The rearrangement links TRBV4-1 to TRBJ1-1; D is possibly TRBD1 (6 bases). The germline CDR1 and CDR2 sequences are MGHRA and YSYEKL. Trimming stripped 5 bases from V and 3 bases from J, with 19 bases between. The CDR3 has 16 residues. The CDR3: CASSNLGGLKDTEAFF. DNA for the CDR3: TGCGCCAGCAGCAATTTGGGGGGGCTTAAGGACACTGAAGCTTTCTTT.

This clone has a handful of counts. The chain has TRBV6-5 and TRBJ2-7; 9 nucleotides match TRBD2. CDR1 is MNHEY and CDR2 is SVGAGI in the germline V gene. The CDR3 sequence is 16 residues long. Trimming removed 2 bases from V and 5 bases from J; junction bases left unmatched: 10. CDR3 in DNA: TGTGCCAGCAGTTACAGGGGCGGGGGGGTACTCCACGAGCAGTACTTC. This codes for CASSYRGGGVLHEQYF.

In this sample, this clone turned up a few times. This chain connects TRBV11-3 to TRBJ2-7; D is possibly TRBD1 or TRBD2 (5 bases each). This CDR3 has 18 amino acids. V lost 0 bases to trimming and J lost 2 bases, with 20 bases between them. From germline, CDR1 is SGHNT and CDR2 YENEEA. The CDR3 is CASSLERGSGTGAYEQYF. The CDR3 DNA reads as TGTGCCAGCAGCTTAGAACGTGGCTCCGGGACGGGTGCCTACGAGCAGTACTTC.

This clone was seen more than once but under ten times. The V and J genes are TRBV6-1 and TRBJ2-7; TRBD2 agrees at 10 bases. The CDR3 loop spans 15 amino acids. Germline V gene sequence: CDR1 MNHNS, CDR2 SASEGT. The J segment lost 4 bases and the V segment lost 0 bases, leaving 3 bases of the junction unmatched. CDR3 protein: CASSEAPSGSYEQYF. For the CDR3, the DNA is TGTGCCAGCAGTGAAGCGCCTAGCGGGAGTTACGAGCAGTACTTC.

The chain is built from TRBV9 and TRBJ2-2, with D possibly TRBD1 on 6 matching bases. V lost 4 bases, J lost 6 bases, and 13 bases lay in between. CDR3 size: 14 residues. Germline CDR1 SGDLS, CDR2 YYNGEE. CDR3 in DNA: TGTGCCAGCAGCCCAATTGACAGGTCCGGGGAGCTGTTTTTT. Its translation is CASSPIDRSGELFF.

This chain links TRBV7-3 with TRBJ1-1; D unclear. CDR1 SGHTA and CDR2 FQGTGA come from the germline V gene. This CDR3 region has 13 residues. V lost 6 bases to trimming and J lost 2 bases, with 10 bases between them. In DNA, the CDR3 is TGTGCCAGCAGTCCTCGGGGAAACACTGAAGCTTTCTTT. Its translation: CASSPRGNTEAFF.